This passage covers 23 T cell receptor beta chains from one sample sequenced in a study of tumour-infiltrating T cells in Burkitt lymphoma. Data came from immunoSEQ multiplex PCR; TCRdb stores just in-frame clones and leaves some out. Found here are roughly 9,200 clones, less than 75% of them singletons; the top ten hold just over 5.5%. Sequencing was carried out using tumor tissue. All receptors come from a human donor with diffuse large B-cell lymphoma.

This sequence joins TRBV7-8 and TRBJ2-1, with D unresolved. Germline V gene lookup returns CDR1 SGHVS and CDR2 FQNEAQ. The CDR3 is made up of 13 amino acids. With 4 bases removed from V and 8 bases from J, the gap between germline ends came to 12 bases. The DNA for the CDR3 is TGTGCCAGCAGCTCGCCGTCGAAAGATGAGCAGTTCTTC. Protein sequence: CASSSPSKDEQFF.

V and J are TRBV19 and TRBJ1-2; the match to TRBD1 covers 9 bases. V shed 6 bases and J 6 bases; nucleotides not matched to a gene: 8. Germline V CDR1 and CDR2: LNHDA, SQIVND (reference sequence). The CDR3 has 14 residues. The CDR3 sequence: CASRTPGQGNGYTF. DNA for the CDR3: TGTGCCAGTAGGACTCCGGGACAGGGTAATGGCTACACCTTC.

The rearrangement uses TRBV5-4 and TRBJ2-7; the match to TRBD1 covers 8 bases. The CDR3 is 14 residues long. V dropped 5 bases and J dropped 7; count of bases not matched to a gene: 11. The V gene's germline CDR1 is SGHNT and CDR2 YYREEE (reference sequence). The CDR3 protein is CASSRDRRMLEQYF. DNA of the CDR3: TGTGCCAGCAGTAGGGACAGGCGAATGTTGGAGCAGTACTTC.

The rearrangement links TRBV11-2 to TRBJ1-3; D not certain. V lost 1 base, J lost 7 bases, and 11 bases lay in between. Germline V gene data show CDR1 as SGHAT and CDR2 as FQNNGV. CDR3 length: 14 amino acids. CDR3 DNA: TGTGCCAGCAGCTTAGTTCCCGTGCGGAACACCATATATTTT. Its translation: CASSLVPVRNTIYF.

By its share, this clone is medium-sized (0.01 to 0.1%). The chain links TRBV7-8 to TRBJ2-2; 11 bases line up with TRBD2. CDR1 is SGHVS, CDR2 FQNEAQ, per germline. The CDR3 has 17 residues. Trimming cost V 0 bases and J 3 bases; bases outside gene matches: 3. DNA of the CDR3: TGTGCCAGCAGCTTAGCGGGGACTAGCGGATACACCGGGGAGCTGTTTTTT. Translating gives CASSLAGTSGYTGELFF.

This clone was seen a few times. The gene calls are TRBV4-1 and TRBJ2-1; possible D gene TRBD1, 5 bases. This CDR3 has 16 residues. The germline V gene has CDR1 MGHRA and CDR2 YSYEKL. Trimming removed 1 base from V and 8 bases from J, with 18 bases in between. The CDR3 DNA reads TGCGCCAGCAGCCAAGTAACAGGACCCCTGGAAGATGAGCAGTTCTTC. It codes for CASSQVTGPLEDEQFF.

The gene calls are TRBV29-1 and TRBJ1-1; possibly TRBD1 for D (5 bases). The CDR3 is 13 amino acids. The germline V gene has CDR1 SQVTM and CDR2 ANQGSEA. Trimming cost V 2 bases and J 0 bases, with 7 bases left between them. The CDR3 spells CSVERQLNTEAFF. CDR3 coding DNA: TGCAGCGTTGAACGACAGTTGAACACTGAAGCTTTCTTT.

V is TRBV30 and J is TRBJ1-1; possibly TRBD1 for D (6 bases). CDR1 and CDR2 from the germline V gene are GTSNPN and SVGIG (reference sequence). CDR3 length: 12 residues. With 2 bases removed from V and 5 bases from J, the gap between germline ends came to 9 bases. CDR3 coding DNA: TGTGCCTGGAGTCGAGGGGGAACTGAAGCTTTCTTT. It codes for CAWSRGGTEAFF.

The chain couples TRBV7-9 to TRBJ2-1; a possible D gene is TRBD1 (5 bases). There are 14 residues in the CDR3. Germline CDR1 and CDR2: SEHNR and FQNEAQ (reference sequence). Trimming pared 5 bases from V and 7 bases from J, leaving 15 bases between. The CDR3 spells CASSAGSTGNEQFF. The CDR3 bases are TGTGCCAGCAGCGCAGGGTCCACCGGGAATGAGCAGTTCTTC.

The rearrangement joins TRBV27 to TRBJ2-7; D perhaps matches TRBD1 (5 bases). Germline lookup yields CDR1 MNHEY and CDR2 SMNVEV (reference sequence). Between the trimmed V and J ends, which lost 4 bases and 1 base, there was a span of 8 bases. CDR3 length: 13 residues. CDR3 nucleotides: TGTGCCAGCAGTTCGACAGATTCCTACGAGCAGTACTTC. Its protein is CASSSTDSYEQYF.

The chain carries TRBV2 and TRBJ2-1; 9 bases are a match to TRBD1. Trimming at V came to 7 bases and at J to 9 bases, leaving 10 bases not matched to a gene. In germline, CDR1 is SNHLY, CDR2 FYNNEI. The CDR3 extends over 14 amino acids. CDR3 sequence reads: CASIPQGAGGEQFF. DNA for the CDR3: TGTGCCAGCATACCACAGGGGGCAGGGGGTGAGCAGTTCTTC.

The chain is built from TRBV5-1 and TRBJ1-2; D may be TRBD1 (6 bases). The CDR3 spans 13 residues. From germline, CDR1 is SGHRS and CDR2 YFSETQ. With 4 bases removed from V and 3 bases from J, the gap between germline ends came to 10 bases. The DNA for the CDR3 is TGCGCCAGCAGCCCTTGGACAGACTATGGCTACACCTTC. Residues: CASSPWTDYGYTF.

J is TRBJ1-2 and V is TRBV14; D ambiguous. Per germline, CDR1 SGHDN and CDR2 FVKESK. The CDR3 contains 13 residues. V lost 1 base and J lost 4, with 7 bases in between. CDR3: CASSQGVLYGYTF. Here the CDR3 DNA reads TGTGCCAGCAGCCAAGGAGTCCTCTATGGCTACACCTTC. Variable domain in full (rest from reference TRBV14 and TRBJ1-2): EAGVTQFPSHSVIEKGQTVTLRCDPISGHDNLYWYRRVMGKEIKFLLHFVKESKQDESGMPNNRFLAERTGGTYSTLKVQPAELEDSGVYFCASSQGVLYGYTFGSGTRLTVV.

The table lists this clone with a few counts. The chain carries TRBV19 and TRBJ2-1; 7 bases align to TRBD1. Trimming at V came to 5 bases and at J to 9 bases, leaving 10 bases not matched to a gene. The CDR3 runs to 14 residues. Germline assignment: CDR1 LNHDA and CDR2 SQIVND (reference sequence). The CDR3: CASSGRNRGGEQFF. CDR3 bases: TGTGCCAGTAGTGGTAGAAACAGGGGCGGTGAGCAGTTCTTC. The full variable domain, completed using reference TRBV19 and TRBJ2-1, is DGGITQSPKYLFRKEGQNVTLSCEQNLNHDAMYWYRQDPGQGLRLIYYSQIVNDFQKGDIAEGYSVSREKKESFPLTVTSAQKNPTAFYLCASSGRNRGGEQFFGPGTRLTVL.

This rearrangement joins TRBV5-1 to TRBJ2-2; D possibly corresponds to TRBD1 (5 bases). Per the germline V gene, CDR1 is SGHRS and CDR2 is YFSETQ. Trimming pared 0 bases from V and 7 bases from J, leaving 13 bases between. This CDR3 region has 15 residues. DNA for the CDR3: TGCGCCAGCAGCTTGGAGATGCAGGGCGGCGGGGAGCTGTTTTTT. This codes for CASSLEMQGGGELFF.

This clone has a single count. The gene calls are TRBV6-4 and TRBJ1-2, with D unclear. The CDR3 runs 14 residues. Germline values: CDR1 MRHNA, CDR2 SNTAGT. With 5 bases removed from V and 0 bases from J, the gap between germline ends came to 10 bases. CDR3 sequence reads: CASSPSVANYGYTF. CDR3 nucleotides: TGTGCCAGCAGTCCAAGCGTAGCTAACTATGGCTACACCTTC.

About this clone itself: Since a much larger clone is just one base distant, this may be a read error. CDR3 coding DNA: TGTGCCAGCAGCCGCCCGGGGAACACTGAAGCTTTCTTT. Its translation: CASSRPGNTEAFF. The chain links TRBV13 to TRBJ1-1; D is ambiguous. The CDR3 totals 13 residues. V was clipped by 5 bases and J by 1 base, with 8 bases between them. Germline V gene lookup returns CDR1 PRHDT and CDR2 FYEKMQ (reference sequence).

The chain is built from TRBV6-5 and TRBJ1-1, with D tentatively TRBD1 (5 bases). Germline loops: CDR1 MNHEY, CDR2 SVGAGI. This CDR3 region has 14 residues. Trimming stripped 2 bases from V and 1 base from J, with 8 bases between. In nucleotides, the CDR3 is TGTGCCAGCAGTTACCAGGGTTCGAACACTGAAGCTTTCTTT. Residues: CASSYQGSNTEAFF.

The chain joins TRBV20-1 to TRBJ2-7; the D is unclear. Trimming left V 6 bases short and J 2 bases short, with 8 bases between. The length of the CDR3 is 11 residues. Germline-derived CDR1 and CDR2 are DFQATT and SNEGSKA (reference sequence). The CDR3 nucleotides are TGCAGTGCGACTCTTACCTACGAGCAGTACTTC. Amino acids: CSATLTYEQYF.

This clone was seen a single time. V and J are TRBV7-9 and TRBJ2-7, with D tentatively TRBD2 (6 bases). There are 17 residues in the CDR3. V was shortened by 5 bases and J by 5 bases, with 25 bases between the two germline ends. CDR1 is SEHNR, CDR2 FQNEAQ, per germline (reference sequence). CDR3 in amino acids: CASSPRRDGGALNEQYF. The CDR3 DNA reads TGTGCCAGCAGCCCTCGCCGTGATGGAGGGGCCCTAAACGAGCAGTACTTC. Variable domain in full (rest from reference TRBV7-9 and TRBJ2-7): DTGVSQNPRHKITKRGQNVTFRCDPISEHNRLYWYRQTLGQGPEFLTYFQNEAQLEKSRLLSDRFSAERPKGSFSTLEIQRTEQGDSAMYLCASSPRRDGGALNEQYFGPGTRLTVT.

The chain employs TRBV29-1 and TRBJ1-5; TRBD1 aligns across 9 bases. The CDR3 covers 13 residues. In germline, CDR1 is SQVTM, CDR2 ANQGSEA. V trimming: 5 bases; J trimming: 2 bases; junction bases outside the gene matches: 1. CDR3 loop: CSVWDRGNQPQHF. Written as DNA, the CDR3 is TGCAGCGTTTGGGACAGGGGCAATCAGCCCCAGCATTTT.

This clone is deemed medium-sized. The chain employs TRBV19 and TRBJ2-1; TRBD2 agrees at 9 bases. The junction had 6 bases not matched to a gene; V was cut back by 7 bases and J by 2 bases. Germline V CDR1 and CDR2: LNHDA, SQIVND (reference sequence). The CDR3 covers 15 residues. The CDR3 region has the DNA TGTGCCAGTACCGCTAGCGGGGCCGCCTACAATGAGCAGTTCTTC. Its translation: CASTASGAAYNEQFF.

The chain uses TRBV5-1 and TRBJ1-4, with D tentatively TRBD1 (6 bases). V gave up 4 bases and J gave up 7 bases, with 14 bases separating them. This CDR3 is 14 amino acids long. Germline loops: CDR1 SGHRS, CDR2 YFSETQ. The DNA of the CDR3 is TGCGCCAGCAGCCCCACAGGGTTGGGTGAAAAACTGTTTTTT. Its translation: CASSPTGLGEKLFF. The full variable domain, rest sourced from reference TRBV5-1 and TRBJ1-4, is KAGVTQTPRYLIKTRGQQVTLSCSPISGHRSVSWYQQTPGQGLQFLFEYFSETQRNKGNFPGRFSGRQFSNSRSEMNVSTLELGDSALYLCASSPTGLGEKLFFGSGTQLSVL.